Included here is one T cell receptor beta chain sequence, with context. Its antigen is not known. The PCR contained 60 Vbeta and 13 Jbeta primers. This table comes from immunoSEQ multiplex PCR, and its TCRdb copy is limited to in-frame clones, with some not included. This table holds 120,000 or so clones, over 70% found once. This entry comes from a study of cytomegalovirus exposure and HLA in healthy donors. General study findings and limits: A highly shared variant cluster was judged a likely technical artifact. Associated with cytomegalovirus, according to the listing, were 150 to 200 TCR beta chains.

The V end lost 5 bases, the J end lost 1 base, and 11 bases lay between the germline ends. This CDR3 is built from 14 residues. Per germline, CDR1 SEHNR and CDR2 FQNEAQ (reference sequence). Sequenced: PBMCs. This TCR was sampled from a man aged 35-49 years in good health and CMV-seropositive. The rearrangement uses TRBV7-9 and TRBJ1-2; the D gene is possibly TRBD1 (5 bases). CDR3 amino acids: CASSPGQFNYGYTF. As DNA, the CDR3 is TGTGCCAGCAGCCCCGGACAATTTAACTATGGCTACACCTTC.